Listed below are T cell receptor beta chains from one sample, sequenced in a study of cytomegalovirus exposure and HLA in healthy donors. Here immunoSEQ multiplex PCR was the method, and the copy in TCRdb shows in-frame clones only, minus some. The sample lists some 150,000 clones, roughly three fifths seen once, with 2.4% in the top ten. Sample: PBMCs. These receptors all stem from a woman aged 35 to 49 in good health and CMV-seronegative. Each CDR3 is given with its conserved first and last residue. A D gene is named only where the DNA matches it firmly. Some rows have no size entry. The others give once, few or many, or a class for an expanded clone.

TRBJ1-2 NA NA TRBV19 CASTQGGRTSYGYTF TGTGCCAGTACCCAGGGTGGGCGGACCAGCTATGGCTACACCTTC
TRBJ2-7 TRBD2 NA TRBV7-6 CASSPSGDAYEQYF TGTGCCAGCAGTCCTAGCGGGGATGCCTACGAGCAGTACTTC
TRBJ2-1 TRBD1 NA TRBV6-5 CASSYDGTDNEQFF TGTGCCAGCAGTTACGACGGGACAGACAATGAGCAGTTCTTC
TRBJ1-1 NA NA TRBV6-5 CASSPAGNTEAFF TGTGCCAGCAGTCCCGCGGGGAACACTGAAGCTTTCTTT
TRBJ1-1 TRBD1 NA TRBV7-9 CASSLGTVAEAFF TGTGCCAGCAGCCTCGGGACAGTTGCTGAAGCTTTCTTT
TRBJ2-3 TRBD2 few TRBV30 CAWRGTSGGRTNTDTQYF TGTGCCTGGAGGGGGACTAGCGGGGGGCGGACCAACACAGATACGCAGTATTTT
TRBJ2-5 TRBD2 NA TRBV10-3 CAIRAGAQETQYF TGTGCCATCCGCGCGGGAGCCCAAGAGACCCAGTACTTC
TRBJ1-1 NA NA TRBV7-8 CASSLARRDLSTEAFF TGTGCCAGCAGCTTAGCCCGTCGGGACTTATCCACTGAAGCTTTCTTT
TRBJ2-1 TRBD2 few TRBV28 CAIRAGGGVFYNEQFF TGTGCCATCCGAGCCGGCGGGGGGGTATTTTACAATGAGCAGTTCTTC
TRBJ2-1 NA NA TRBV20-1 CSARDMNEQFF TGCAGTGCTAGAGATATGAATGAGCAGTTCTTC
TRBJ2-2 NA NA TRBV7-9 CASSLGGGRNTGELFF TGTGCCAGCAGCTTAGGGGGCGGAAGGAACACCGGGGAGCTGTTTTTT
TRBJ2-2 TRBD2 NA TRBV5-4 CASSLAGLSGELFF TGTGCCAGCAGCTTAGCGGGGCTCAGCGGGGAGCTGTTTTTT
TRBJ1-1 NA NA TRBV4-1 CASSQGAGVHTEAFF TGCGCCAGCAGCCAAGGGGCAGGGGTCCACACTGAAGCTTTCTTT
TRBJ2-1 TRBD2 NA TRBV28 CASSRGGASSYNEQFF TGTGCCAGCAGCCGCGGGGGTGCGAGCTCCTACAATGAGCAGTTCTTC
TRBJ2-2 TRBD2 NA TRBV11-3 CASSLGLVRTGELFF TGTGCCAGCAGCCTGGGACTAGTGAGGACCGGGGAGCTGTTTTTT
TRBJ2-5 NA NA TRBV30 CAWSVPTGGTETQYF TGTGCCTGGAGTGTACCCACCGGCGGGACAGAGACCCAGTACTTC
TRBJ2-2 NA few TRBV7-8 CASSLYRGNTGELFF TGTGCCAGCAGCTTATATCGGGGGAACACCGGGGAGCTGTTTTTT
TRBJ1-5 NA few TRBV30 CAWSQNSNQPQHF TGTGCCTGGAGCCAAAATAGCAATCAGCCCCAGCATTTT
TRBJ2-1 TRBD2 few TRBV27 CASSLLIGGFYNEQFF TGTGCCAGCAGTTTATTAATCGGGGGGTTCTACAATGAGCAGTTCTTC
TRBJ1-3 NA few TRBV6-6 CASCLLAGNTIYF TGTGCCAGTTGCCTACTCGCTGGAAACACCATATATTTT
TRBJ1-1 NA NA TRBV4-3 CASSQDPTEINTEAFF TGCGCCAGCAGCCAGGATCCCACAGAAATTAACACTGAAGCTTTCTTT
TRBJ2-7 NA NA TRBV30 CAWSQGNEQYF TGTGCCTGGAGTCAGGGAAACGAGCAGTACTTC
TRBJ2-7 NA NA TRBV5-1 CASSSAEVTHEQYF TGCGCCAGCAGCTCCGCCGAGGTGACTCACGAGCAGTACTTC
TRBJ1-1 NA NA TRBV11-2 CASSFDFNTEAFF TGTGCCAGCAGCTTTGACTTCAACACTGAAGCTTTCTTT